This T cell receptor (beta chain) emerged from a study of blood T cell repertoires in COVID-19. As for the study in general: The United States, Italy and Spain provided the acute and convalescent COVID-19 samples. From T cells, B-cell-depleted T cells, or PBMCs came the material, which was cDNA or gDNA.

In the original workflow: Nucleated cell counts were estimated from reference gene primer amplification. Here immunoSEQ multiplex PCR was the method, and the copy in TCRdb shows in-frame clones only, minus some. V and J calls and clone size follow that table, whereas D and trimming were derived from the DNA. The table has around 250,000 clones, 70% to 90% seen once. This clone has only a few counts. CDR1 SGHTA and CDR2 FQGTGA come from the germline V gene. The CDR3 has 17 residues. V lost 0 bases and J lost 6; bases outside the gene matches: 8. The sequence came from a woman in her sixties or seventies with active or convalescent COVID-19. Sequenced: peripheral blood. This chain uses TRBV7-3 with TRBJ1-6; TRBD1 aligns across 7 bases. The CDR3 protein is CASSLTGRTGVNSPLHF. The CDR3 DNA follows: TGTGCCAGCAGCTTAACAGGGAGGACAGGAGTTAATTCACCCCTCCACTTT.